The 15 T cell receptor beta chains given below trace back to one sample, sequenced in a study of blood T cell repertoires in COVID-19. Repertoires were generated with immunoSEQ multiplex PCR, while TCRdb's copy carries only in-frame clones and drops some. Of 150,000 to 200,000 clones listed, 84% are singletons. The sequenced material came from peripheral blood. These receptors all come from a woman of 80 years or more with COVID-19, enrolled during active disease.

This clone appeared a single time. This sequence joins TRBV4-3 and TRBJ2-1; D gene ambiguous. Germline V lookup: CDR1 LGHNA, CDR2 YSLEER. The germline V and J ends were trimmed by 0 bases and 8 bases, with 11 bases remaining between them. The CDR3 length is 14 residues. The CDR3 region is CASSQENLLYEQFF. The CDR3 bases are TGCGCCAGCAGCCAAGAGAATCTACTCTATGAGCAGTTCTTC.

The V gene is TRBV6-5, the J gene TRBJ2-7, with TRBD1 as a possible D gene (6 bases). Germline values: CDR1 MNHEY, CDR2 SVGAGI. The CDR3 has 15 amino acids. The germline V and J ends were trimmed by 5 bases and 5 bases, with 19 bases remaining between them. The CDR3 region has the DNA TGTGCCAGCAGTCCACAGGGTGGGTGGCCCCACGAGCAGTACTTC. Translating it yields CASSPQGGWPHEQYF.

J is TRBJ2-3 and V is TRBV6-1; D perhaps matches TRBD2 (6 bases). This CDR3 region has 15 residues. V was trimmed by 3 bases and J by 2 bases, leaving 12 bases between them. CDR1 and CDR2 from the germline V gene are MNHNS and SASEGT. CDR3 amino acids: CASSEWRGNTDTQYF. The CDR3 coding sequence is TGTGCCAGCAGTGAGTGGCGGGGCAACACAGATACGCAGTATTTT.

This clone rates as medium-sized. The V and J genes are TRBV5-4 and TRBJ1-1; the match to TRBD1 covers 10 bases. The V gene's germline CDR1 is SGHNT and CDR2 YYREEE (reference sequence). Germline trimming cut 2 bases from V and 6 bases from J; bases unmatched to any gene: 7. There are 15 residues in the CDR3. Written as DNA, the CDR3 is TGTGCCAGCAGCTTTCCTGGGACAGGGGTGGCTGAAGCTTTCTTT. Its translation: CASSFPGTGVAEAFF.

V gene TRBV5-6 combines with J gene TRBJ2-7, with 7 nucleotides matching TRBD2. There are 14 residues in the CDR3. CDR1 SGHDT and CDR2 YYEEEE come from the germline V gene. The trim removed 2 bases at V and 2 bases at J, leaving 4 bases unmatched. The CDR3 DNA reads as TGTGCCAGCAGCTTCGGGACTATCACCTACGAGCAGTACTTC. As protein: CASSFGTITYEQYF.

This chain connects TRBV18 to TRBJ2-7; 8 bases align to TRBD2. CDR1 and CDR2 from the germline V gene are KGHSH and LQKENI. Trimming took 6 bases from V and 6 from J; bases not matched to a gene: 10. This CDR3 has 14 residues. The CDR3 region is CASSQAAGGSEQYF. The CDR3 coding sequence is TGTGCCAGCTCCCAGGCGGCGGGAGGATCCGAGCAGTACTTC.

This chain joins TRBV11-3 and TRBJ2-6; D not resolved. The CDR3 extends over 16 amino acids. The V gene's germline CDR1 is SGHNT and CDR2 YENEEA. Deletions cut 1 base from V and 1 base from J, with 8 bases between. The CDR3 bases are TGTGCCAGCAGCTTAGGAGCCGCTTCTGGGGCCAACGTCCTGACTTTC. Its translation is CASSLGAASGANVLTF.

This chain joins TRBV29-1 and TRBJ1-1; D is undetermined. Germline V gives CDR1 SQVTM, CDR2 ANQGSEA. Trimming pared 4 bases from V and 2 bases from J, leaving 11 bases between. The CDR3 has 13 amino acids. The CDR3 sequence is CSVAPAENTEAFF. The CDR3 DNA reads as TGCAGCGTTGCCCCCGCAGAAAACACTGAAGCTTTCTTT.

V gene TRBV7-8 combines with J gene TRBJ2-7; D is perhaps TRBD1 (5 bases). Per the germline V gene, CDR1 is SGHVS and CDR2 is FQNEAQ. Trimming cost V 5 bases and J 3 bases, with 11 bases left between them. The CDR3 consists of 13 residues. The CDR3 nucleotides are TGTGCCAGCAGCACGGACATCCTCTACGAGCAGTACTTC. Its protein is CASSTDILYEQYF.

This chain connects TRBV2 to TRBJ2-7, with TRBD1 as a possible D gene (5 bases). This CDR3 is built from 14 residues. CDR1 and CDR2 from the germline V gene are SNHLY and FYNNEI. Trimming pared 0 bases from V and 0 bases from J, leaving 6 bases between. DNA for the CDR3: TGTGCCAGCAGTGAAGCGGGGCCCTCCTACGAGCAGTACTTC. Translated, it gives CASSEAGPSYEQYF.

The chain recombines TRBV28 with TRBJ2-2; TRBD1 matches at 8 bases. Germline CDR1 reads MDHEN; CDR2 reads SYDVKM. V lost 6 bases, J lost 6 bases, and 9 bases stayed unmatched. This CDR3 is built from 15 residues. CDR3 DNA: TGTGCCAGCAGATCGGCAGGGGGCCGGTCCGGGGAGCTGTTTTTT. The encoded protein is CASRSAGGRSGELFF.

This chain joins TRBV7-8 and TRBJ2-2; the D gene is possibly TRBD1 (6 bases). The V gene's germline CDR1 is SGHVS and CDR2 FQNEAQ. The CDR3 runs to 13 residues. Trimming stripped 5 bases from V and 5 bases from J, with 9 bases between. CDR3 sequence reads: CASSPRGTGELFF. CDR3 DNA sequence: TGTGCCAGCAGCCCCAGGGGAACCGGGGAGCTGTTTTTT.

This sequence joins TRBV10-3 and TRBJ2-1; tentative D call: TRBD2 (6 bases). This CDR3 has 14 residues. Per the germline V gene, CDR1 is ENHRY and CDR2 is SYGVKD. V lost 6 bases, J lost 8 bases, and 17 bases lay in between. In DNA, the CDR3 is TGTGCCATCAGAGAGCTAGCGCAGGGCGATGAGCAGTTCTTC. Its protein is CAIRELAQGDEQFF.

V usage is TRBV7-3 and J usage is TRBJ2-1; D uncertain. V was cut by 5 bases and J by 5 bases, with 7 bases left in between. CDR3 length: 12 amino acids. CDR1 and CDR2 (germline): SGHTA, FQGTGA. CDR3 in amino acids: CASSVPDNEQFF. The CDR3 DNA sequence: TGTGCCAGCAGCGTACCGGACAATGAGCAGTTCTTC.

V gene TRBV19 combines with J gene TRBJ2-3; TRBD2 matches at 9 bases. The V gene's germline CDR1 is LNHDA and CDR2 SQIVND (reference sequence). V trimming: 9 bases; J trimming: 7 bases; junction bases outside the gene matches: 11. The CDR3 is 14 residues long. The CDR3 DNA reads TGTGCCAGCACCCTAGCGGGGAGCTCCCATACGCAGTATTTT. It translates to CASTLAGSSHTQYF.